This T cell receptor (beta chain) was recorded in a study of blood T cells in healthy people across ages. The CDR3 consists of 14 residues. Per the germline V gene, CDR1 is DFQATT and CDR2 is SNEGSKA (reference sequence). The J segment lost 6 bases and the V segment lost 6 bases, leaving 12 bases of the junction unmatched. The use of a sample-barcoded 5' primer and a J-beta primer mix characterized a second PCR of 7 to 11 cycles. TCRdb recomputed calls from the 5' RACE reads with MiXCR, one row per CDR3 protein. The table includes around 1.5 million distinct CDR3 sequences, 42% detected once. Specimen: blood. The V and J genes are TRBV20-1 and TRBJ1-2, with TRBD1 matching over 8 bases. This receptor was identified in a woman younger than 35 in good health. CDR3 sequence reads: CSAYRGQGTHGYTF. The CDR3 DNA reads as TGCAGTGCGTACCGTGGACAGGGAACTCATGGCTACACCTTC.